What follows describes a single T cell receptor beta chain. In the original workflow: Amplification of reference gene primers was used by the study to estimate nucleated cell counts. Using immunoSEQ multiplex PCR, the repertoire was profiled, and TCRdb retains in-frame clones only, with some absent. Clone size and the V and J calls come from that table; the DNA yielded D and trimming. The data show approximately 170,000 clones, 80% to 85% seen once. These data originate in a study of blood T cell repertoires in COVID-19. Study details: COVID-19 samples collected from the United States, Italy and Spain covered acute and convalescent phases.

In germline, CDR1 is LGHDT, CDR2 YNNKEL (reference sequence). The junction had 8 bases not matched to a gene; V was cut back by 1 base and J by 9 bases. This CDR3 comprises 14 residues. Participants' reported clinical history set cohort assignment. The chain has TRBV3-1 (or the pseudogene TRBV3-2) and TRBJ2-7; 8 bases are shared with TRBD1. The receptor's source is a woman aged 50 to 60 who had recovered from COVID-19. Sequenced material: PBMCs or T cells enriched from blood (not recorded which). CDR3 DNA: TGTGCCAGCAGCCAAGCCTCCTCAGGGGGCGTGCAGTACTTC. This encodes CASSQASSGGVQYF.